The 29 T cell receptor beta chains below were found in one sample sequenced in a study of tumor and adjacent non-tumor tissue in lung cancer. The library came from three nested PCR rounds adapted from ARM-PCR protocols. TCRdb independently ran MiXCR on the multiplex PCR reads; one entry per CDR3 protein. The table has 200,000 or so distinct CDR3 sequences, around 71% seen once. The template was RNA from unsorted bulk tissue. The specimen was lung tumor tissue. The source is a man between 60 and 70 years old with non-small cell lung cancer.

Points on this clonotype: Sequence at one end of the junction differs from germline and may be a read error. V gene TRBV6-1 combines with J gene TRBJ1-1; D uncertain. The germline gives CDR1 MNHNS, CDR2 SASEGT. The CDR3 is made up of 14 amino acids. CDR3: CASRFGFSNTEAFF. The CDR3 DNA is TGTGCTAGCAGATTTGGTTTTTCGAACACTGAAGCATTCTTT.

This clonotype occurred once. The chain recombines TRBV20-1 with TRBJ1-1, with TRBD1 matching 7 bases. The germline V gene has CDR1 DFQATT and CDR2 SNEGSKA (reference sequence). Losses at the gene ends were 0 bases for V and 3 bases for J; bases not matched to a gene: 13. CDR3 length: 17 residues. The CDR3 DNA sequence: TGCAGTGCTAGAGATCCGTCCAGGGGGGTAAGGGACACTGAAGCTTTCTTT. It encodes CSARDPSRGVRDTEAFF.

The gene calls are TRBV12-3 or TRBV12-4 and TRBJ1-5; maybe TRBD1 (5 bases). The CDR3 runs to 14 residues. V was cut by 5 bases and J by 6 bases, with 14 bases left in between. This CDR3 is CASSPFGGGQPQHF. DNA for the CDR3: TGTGCCAGCAGTCCCTTCGGGGGGGGTCAGCCCCAGCATTTT.

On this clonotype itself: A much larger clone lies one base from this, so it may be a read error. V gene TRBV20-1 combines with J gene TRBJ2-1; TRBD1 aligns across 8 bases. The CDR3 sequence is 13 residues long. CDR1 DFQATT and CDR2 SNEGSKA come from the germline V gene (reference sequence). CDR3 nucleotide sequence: TGCAATGCTGTCCTGACAGGGGTGGGTGAGCAGTTCTTC. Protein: CNAVLTGVGEQFF.

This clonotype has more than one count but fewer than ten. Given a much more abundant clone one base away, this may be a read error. The CDR3 region has the DNA TGTGCCAGCAGCACTACCTCGGGGGGAGGGACTGGAGCTTTCTTT. Translating gives CASSTTSGGGTGAFF. The rearrangement joins TRBV11-2 to TRBJ1-1, with D perhaps matching TRBD1 (5 bases). CDR3 size: 15 residues. Germline V gene lookup returns CDR1 SGHAT and CDR2 FQNNGV. The whole variable domain, filled in from reference TRBV11-2 and TRBJ1-1, reads EAGVAQSPRYKIIEKRQSVAFWCNPISGHATLYWYQQILGQGPKLLIQFQNNGVVDDSQLPKDRFSAERLKGVDSTLKIQPAKLEDSAVYLCASSTTSGGGTGAFFGQGTRLTVV.

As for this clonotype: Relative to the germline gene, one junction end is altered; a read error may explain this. The DNA for the CDR3 is TGTTCCAGCAGCTTAGAAGGCAGGGAGTATGAAGCTTTCTTC. Translation: CSSSLEGREYEAFF. This chain joins TRBV11-3 and TRBJ1-1; D might be TRBD1 (5 bases). There are 14 residues in the CDR3. The germline V gene encodes CDR1 SGHNT and CDR2 YENEEA.

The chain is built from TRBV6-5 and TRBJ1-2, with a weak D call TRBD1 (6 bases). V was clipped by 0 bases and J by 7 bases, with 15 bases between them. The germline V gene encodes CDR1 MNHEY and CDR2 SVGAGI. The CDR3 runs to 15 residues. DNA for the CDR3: TGTGCCAGCAGTTACTCGATTGGGGGGCGCCTTGGCTACACCTTC. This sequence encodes CASSYSIGGRLGYTF.

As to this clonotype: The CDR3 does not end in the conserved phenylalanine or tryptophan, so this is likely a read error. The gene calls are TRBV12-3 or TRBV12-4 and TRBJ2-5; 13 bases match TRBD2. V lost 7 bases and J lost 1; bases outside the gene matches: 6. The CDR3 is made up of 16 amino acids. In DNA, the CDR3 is TGTGCCAGCAACCGGACTAGCGGGGGACCCCAAGAGACCCAGTACCTC. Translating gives CASNRTSGGPQETQYL.

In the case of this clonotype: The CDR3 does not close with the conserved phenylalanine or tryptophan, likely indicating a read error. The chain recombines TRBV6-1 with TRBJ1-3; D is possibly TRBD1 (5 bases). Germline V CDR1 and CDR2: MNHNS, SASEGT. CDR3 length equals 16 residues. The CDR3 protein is CVSSEARGSSGNTIYV. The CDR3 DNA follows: TGTGTCAGCAGTGAAGCGAGGGGTTCTTCTGGAAACACCATATATGTT.

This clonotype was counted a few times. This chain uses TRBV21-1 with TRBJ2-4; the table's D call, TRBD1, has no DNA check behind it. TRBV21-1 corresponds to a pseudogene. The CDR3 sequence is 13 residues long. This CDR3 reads CASSKVRGDIQYF. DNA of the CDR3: TGTGCCAGCAGCAAAGTCCGAGGGGACATTCAGTACTTC.

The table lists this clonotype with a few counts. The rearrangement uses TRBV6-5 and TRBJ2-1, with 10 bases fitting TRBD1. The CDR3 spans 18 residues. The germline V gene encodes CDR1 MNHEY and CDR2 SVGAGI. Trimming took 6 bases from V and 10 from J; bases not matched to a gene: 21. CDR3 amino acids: CASSRRRDRGSIHNEQFF. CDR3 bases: TGTGCCAGCAGCCGGCGCCGGGACAGGGGTTCGATACATAACGAGCAGTTCTTC.

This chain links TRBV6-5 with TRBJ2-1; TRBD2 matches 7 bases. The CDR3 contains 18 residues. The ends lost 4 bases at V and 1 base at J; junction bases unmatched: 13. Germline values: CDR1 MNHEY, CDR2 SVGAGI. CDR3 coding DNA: TGTGCCAGCAGTTTTAGACCCAGCGGGATAAAATCCTACAATGAGCAGTTCTTC. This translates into CASSFRPSGIKSYNEQFF.

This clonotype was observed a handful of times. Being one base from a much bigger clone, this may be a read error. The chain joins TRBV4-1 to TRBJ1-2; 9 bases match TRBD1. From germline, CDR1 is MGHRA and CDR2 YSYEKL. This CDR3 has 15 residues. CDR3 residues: CASSQDIGQGYGHTF. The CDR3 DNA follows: TGCGCCAGCAGCCAAGATATAGGACAGGGGTATGGCCACACCTTC.

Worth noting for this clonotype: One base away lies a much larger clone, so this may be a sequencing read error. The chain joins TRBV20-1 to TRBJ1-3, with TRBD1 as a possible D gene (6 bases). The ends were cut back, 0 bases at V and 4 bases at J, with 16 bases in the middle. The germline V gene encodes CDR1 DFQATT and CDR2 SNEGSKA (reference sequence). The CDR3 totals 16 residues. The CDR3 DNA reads TGCAGTGCTAGAGACTGGCAGGGGACTGCCGGAAACACCATATATTTT. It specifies CSARDWQGTAGNTIYF.

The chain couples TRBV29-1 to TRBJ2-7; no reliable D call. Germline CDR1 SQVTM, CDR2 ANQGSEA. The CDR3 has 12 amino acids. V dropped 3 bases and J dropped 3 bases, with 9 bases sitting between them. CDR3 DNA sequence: TGCAGCGTTGAGGTTGAAATCTACGAGCAGTACTTC. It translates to CSVEVEIYEQYF.

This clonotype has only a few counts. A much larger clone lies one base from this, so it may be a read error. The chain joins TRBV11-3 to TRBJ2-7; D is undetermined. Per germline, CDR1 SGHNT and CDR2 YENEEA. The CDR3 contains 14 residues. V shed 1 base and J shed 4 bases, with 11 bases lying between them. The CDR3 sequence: CASSLVQEPYEQYF. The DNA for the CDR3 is TGTGCCAGCAGCTTAGTGCAGGAACCTTACGAGCAGTACTTC.

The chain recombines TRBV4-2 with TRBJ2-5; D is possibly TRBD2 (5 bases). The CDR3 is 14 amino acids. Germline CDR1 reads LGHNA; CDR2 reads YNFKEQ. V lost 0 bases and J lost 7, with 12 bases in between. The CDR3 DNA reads TGTGCCAGCAGCCAAGATCTTGAGGAGGCGACCCAGTACTTC. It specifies CASSQDLEEATQYF.

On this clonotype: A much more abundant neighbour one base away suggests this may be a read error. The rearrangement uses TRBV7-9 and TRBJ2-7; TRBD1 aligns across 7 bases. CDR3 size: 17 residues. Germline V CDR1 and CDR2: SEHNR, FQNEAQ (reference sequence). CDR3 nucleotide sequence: TGTCCCAGCAGCTTAGCCAGACAGGGTGTGGGGGAGTACGAGCAGTACTTC. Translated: CPSSLARQGVGEYEQYF.

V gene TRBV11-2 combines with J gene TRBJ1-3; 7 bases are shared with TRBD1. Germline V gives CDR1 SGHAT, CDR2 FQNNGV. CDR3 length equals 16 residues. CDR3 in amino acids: CVSNEQGSSSGNTIYF. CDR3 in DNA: TGTGTCAGTAATGAACAGGGGTCGAGCTCTGGAAACACCATATATTTT. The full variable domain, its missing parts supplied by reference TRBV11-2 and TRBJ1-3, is EAGVAQSPRYKIIEKRQSVAFWCNPISGHATLYWYQQILGQGPKLLIQFQNNGVVDDSQLPKDRFSAERLKGVDSTLKIQPAKLEDSAVYLCVSNEQGSSSGNTIYFGEGSWLTVV.

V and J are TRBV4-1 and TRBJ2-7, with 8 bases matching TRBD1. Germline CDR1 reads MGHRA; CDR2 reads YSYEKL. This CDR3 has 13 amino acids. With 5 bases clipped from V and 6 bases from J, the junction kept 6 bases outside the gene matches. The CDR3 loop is CASSTRTGREQYF. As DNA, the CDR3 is TGCGCCAGCAGCACGAGGACAGGGCGCGAGCAGTACTTC.

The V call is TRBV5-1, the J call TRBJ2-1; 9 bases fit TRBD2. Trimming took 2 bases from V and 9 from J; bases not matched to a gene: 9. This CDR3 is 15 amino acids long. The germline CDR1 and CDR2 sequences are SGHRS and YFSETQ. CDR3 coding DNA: TGCGCCAGCAGCTTAAACAGCGGGAGGTTTGCTGAGCAGTTCTTC. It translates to CASSLNSGRFAEQFF.

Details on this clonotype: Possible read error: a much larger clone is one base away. The CDR3 DNA reads TGTGCCAGCAGCTCAGATTTGGCAGGGAGGACAGAGACCCAGTACTTC. Its translation is CASSSDLAGRTETQYF. This chain joins TRBV7-9 and TRBJ2-5; tentative D call: TRBD2 (6 bases). The CDR3 runs 16 residues. V was trimmed by 4 bases and J by 4 bases, leaving 19 bases between them. The germline V gene encodes CDR1 SEHNR and CDR2 FQNEAQ (reference sequence).

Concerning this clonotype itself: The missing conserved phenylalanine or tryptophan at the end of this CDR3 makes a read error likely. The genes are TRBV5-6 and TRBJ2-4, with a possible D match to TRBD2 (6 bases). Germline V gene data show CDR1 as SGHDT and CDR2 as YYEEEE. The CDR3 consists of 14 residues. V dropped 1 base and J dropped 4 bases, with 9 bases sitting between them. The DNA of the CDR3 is TGTGCCAGCAGCTTGACGGGGGATAAAAACATTCAGTACTTA. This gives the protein CASSLTGDKNIQYL.

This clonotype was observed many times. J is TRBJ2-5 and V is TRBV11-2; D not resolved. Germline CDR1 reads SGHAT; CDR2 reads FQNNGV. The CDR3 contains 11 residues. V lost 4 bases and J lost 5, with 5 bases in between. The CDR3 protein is CASSSTETQYF. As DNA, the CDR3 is TGTGCCAGCAGCTCCACGGAGACCCAGTACTTC. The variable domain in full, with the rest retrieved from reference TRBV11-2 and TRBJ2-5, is EAGVAQSPRYKIIEKRQSVAFWCNPISGHATLYWYQQILGQGPKLLIQFQNNGVVDDSQLPKDRFSAERLKGVDSTLKIQPAKLEDSAVYLCASSSTETQYFGPGTRLLVL.

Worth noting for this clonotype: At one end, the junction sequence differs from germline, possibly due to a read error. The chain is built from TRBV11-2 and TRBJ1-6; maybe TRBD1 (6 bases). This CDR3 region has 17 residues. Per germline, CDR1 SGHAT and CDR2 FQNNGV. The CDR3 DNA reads TGTGCCAGCAGCTTAGGCCCCCGGGACATGGGAGGATCACCCCTTCACTTT. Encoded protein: CASSLGPRDMGGSPLHF. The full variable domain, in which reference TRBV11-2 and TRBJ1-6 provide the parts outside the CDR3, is EAGVAQSPRYKIIEKRQSVAFWCNPISGHATLYWYQQILGQGPKLLIQFQNNGVVDDSQLPKDRFSAERLKGVDSTLKIQPAKLEDSAVYLCASSLGPRDMGGSPLHFGNGTRLTVT.

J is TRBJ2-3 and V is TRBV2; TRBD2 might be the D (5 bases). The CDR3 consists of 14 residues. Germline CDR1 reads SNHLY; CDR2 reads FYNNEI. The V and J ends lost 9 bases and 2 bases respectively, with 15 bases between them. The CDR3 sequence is CAREGAENTDTQYF. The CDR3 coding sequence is TGTGCCAGGGAAGGAGCGGAAAACACAGATACGCAGTATTTT.

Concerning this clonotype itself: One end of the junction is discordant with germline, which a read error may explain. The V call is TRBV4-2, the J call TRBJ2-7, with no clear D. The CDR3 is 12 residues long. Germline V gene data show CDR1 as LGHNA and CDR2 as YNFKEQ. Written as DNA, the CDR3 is TGTGCCAGCACCCAGACAAGAGACGAGCAGCACTTC. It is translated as CASTQTRDEQHF.

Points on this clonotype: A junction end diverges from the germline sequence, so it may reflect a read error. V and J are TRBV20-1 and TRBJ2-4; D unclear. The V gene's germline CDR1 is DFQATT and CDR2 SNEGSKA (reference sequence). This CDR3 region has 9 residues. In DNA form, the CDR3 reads TGCAGTGCTAAGCCCGGGTGGAACTTC. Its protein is CSAKPGWNF.

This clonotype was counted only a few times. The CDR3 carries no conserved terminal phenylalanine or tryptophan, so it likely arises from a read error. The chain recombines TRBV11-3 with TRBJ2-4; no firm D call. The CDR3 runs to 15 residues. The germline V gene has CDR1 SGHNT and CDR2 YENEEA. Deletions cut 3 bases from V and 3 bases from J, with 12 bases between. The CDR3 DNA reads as TGTGCCAGCAGCTTGGGCGGTGATGGCAAAAACATTCAGTACCTC. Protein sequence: CASSLGGDGKNIQYL.